These 5 T cell receptor beta chains were sequenced from one sample in a study of blood T cells in healthy people across ages. Through a sample-barcoded 5' primer and a J-beta primer mix, a second PCR was run for roughly 6 to 12 cycles. TCRdb processed the 5' RACE reads anew with MiXCR; each CDR3 protein has one entry. Of over 750,000 distinct CDR3 sequences in the sample, approximately 25% are singletons; the top ten hold roughly a tenth. This same sample was also taken into another study, of T cells of mothers and their children.

Sequenced input: blood. These receptors were collected from a boy aged 5 to 17 in good health.

J is TRBJ2-7 and V is TRBV24-1, with D uncertain. Trimming stripped 4 bases from V and 3 bases from J, with 6 bases between. The CDR3 loop spans 12 amino acids. Germline CDR1 is KGHDR and CDR2 is SFDVKD. The CDR3 sequence: CATSDTNYEQYF. For the CDR3, the DNA is TGTGCCACCAGTGACACAAACTACGAGCAGTACTTC.

There are a few counts of this clonotype. The chain has TRBV5-1 and TRBJ2-7; 8 positions match TRBD2. CDR1 is SGHRS and CDR2 is YFSETQ in the germline V gene. The CDR3 sequence is 17 residues long. J lost 0 bases, V lost 2 bases, and 10 bases had no gene match. Here the CDR3 reads CASSLPTSDRSSYEQYF. The CDR3 DNA sequence: TGCGCCAGCAGCTTACCGACTAGCGACAGGAGCTCCTACGAGCAGTACTTC.

Only one count was recorded for this clonotype. The V and J genes are TRBV20-1 and TRBJ2-5; 10 nucleotides align to TRBD1. The CDR3 totals 14 residues. Trimming removed 4 bases from V and 3 bases from J; junction bases left unmatched: 5. Germline V gives CDR1 DFQATT, CDR2 SNEGSKA (reference sequence). CDR3 coding DNA: TGCAGTGCTACGTTGACAGGGGGCGAAGAGACCCAGTACTTC. Its translation: CSATLTGGEETQYF.

CDR3 in amino acids: CASSLEDNPQETQYF. In DNA form, the CDR3 reads TGTGCCAGCAGCTTAGAGGACAATCCCCAAGAGACCCAGTACTTC. This rearrangement joins TRBV7-8 to TRBJ2-5; tentative D call: TRBD1 (5 bases). The ends were cut back, 1 base at V and 1 base at J, with 10 bases in the middle. The CDR3 runs to 15 residues. CDR1 SGHVS and CDR2 FQNEAQ come from the germline V gene.

This clonotype was counted only a few times. The chain recombines TRBV3-1 with TRBJ2-5, with D perhaps TRBD2 (6 bases). The CDR3 is 14 amino acids. Trimming removed 4 bases from V and 5 bases from J, with 14 bases in between. Germline values: CDR1 LGHDT, CDR2 YNNKEL (reference sequence). The DNA of the CDR3 is TGTGCCAGCAGCCCCCAGGGACTCTCGGAGACCCAGTACTTC. It codes for CASSPQGLSETQYF.